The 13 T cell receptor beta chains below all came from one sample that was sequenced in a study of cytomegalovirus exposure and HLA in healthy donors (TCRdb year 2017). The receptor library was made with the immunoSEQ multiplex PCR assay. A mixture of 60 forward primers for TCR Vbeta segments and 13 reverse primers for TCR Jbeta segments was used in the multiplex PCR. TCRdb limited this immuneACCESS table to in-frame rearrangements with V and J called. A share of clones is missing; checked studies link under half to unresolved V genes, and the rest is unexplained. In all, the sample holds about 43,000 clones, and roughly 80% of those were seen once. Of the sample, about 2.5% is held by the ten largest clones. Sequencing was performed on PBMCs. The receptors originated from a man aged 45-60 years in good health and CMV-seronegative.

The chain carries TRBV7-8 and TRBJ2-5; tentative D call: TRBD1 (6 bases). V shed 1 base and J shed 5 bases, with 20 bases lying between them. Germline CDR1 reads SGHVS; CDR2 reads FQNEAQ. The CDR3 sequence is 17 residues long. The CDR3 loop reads CASSLGGRAYSWETQYF. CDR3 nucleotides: TGTGCCAGCAGCTTAGGGGGGCGGGCCTACTCATGGGAGACCCAGTACTTC. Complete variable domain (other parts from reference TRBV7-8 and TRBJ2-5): GAGVSQSPRYKVAKRGQDVALRCDPISGHVSLFWYQQALGQGPEFLTYFQNEAQLDKSGLPSDRFFAERPEGSVSTLKIQRTQQEDSAVYLCASSLGGRAYSWETQYFGPGTRLLVL.

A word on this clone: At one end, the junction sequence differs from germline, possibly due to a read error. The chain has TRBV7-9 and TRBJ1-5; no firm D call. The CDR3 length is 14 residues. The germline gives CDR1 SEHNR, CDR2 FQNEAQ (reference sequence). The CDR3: CSSSQEGSYQPQHF. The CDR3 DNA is TGTTCCAGCAGTCAGGAGGGCAGTTATCAGCCCCAGCATTTT.

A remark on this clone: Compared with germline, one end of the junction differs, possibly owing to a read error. This CDR3 reads CASSPGLTGPGETQYF. The CDR3 nucleotides read TGTGCTAGCAGCCCCGGCCTGACAGGGCCTGGGGAGACCCAGTACTTC. This rearrangement joins TRBV7-7 to TRBJ2-5; 7 bases are shared with TRBD1. From germline, CDR1 is SSHAT and CDR2 FNYEAQ (reference sequence). The CDR3 has 16 amino acids.

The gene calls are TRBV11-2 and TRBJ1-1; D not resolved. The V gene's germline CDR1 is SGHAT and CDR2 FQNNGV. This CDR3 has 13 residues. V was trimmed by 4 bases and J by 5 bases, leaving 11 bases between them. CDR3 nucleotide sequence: TGTGCCAGCAGCTCAACAGAGGGAACTGAAGCTTTCTTT. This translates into CASSSTEGTEAFF.

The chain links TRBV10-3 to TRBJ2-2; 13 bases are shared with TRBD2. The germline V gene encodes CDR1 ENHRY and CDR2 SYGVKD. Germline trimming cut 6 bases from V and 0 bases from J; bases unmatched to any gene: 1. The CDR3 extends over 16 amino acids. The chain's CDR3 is CAIRLAGGTNTGELFF. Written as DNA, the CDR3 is TGTGCCATCAGACTAGCGGGGGGGACGAACACCGGGGAGCTGTTTTTT.

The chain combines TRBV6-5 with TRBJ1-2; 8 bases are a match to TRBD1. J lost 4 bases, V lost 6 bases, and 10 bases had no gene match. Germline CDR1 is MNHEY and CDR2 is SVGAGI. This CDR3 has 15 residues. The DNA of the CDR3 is TGTGCCAGCAGCGGAAGCCGTGGGACAGGCTATGGCTACACCTTC. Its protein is CASSGSRGTGYGYTF.

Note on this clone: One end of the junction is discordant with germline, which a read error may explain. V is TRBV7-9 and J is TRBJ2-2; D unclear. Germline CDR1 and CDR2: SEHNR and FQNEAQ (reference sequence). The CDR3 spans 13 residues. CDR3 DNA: TGTTCCAGCAGCCCCAAGAACACCGGGGAGCTGTTTTTT. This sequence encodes CSSSPKNTGELFF.

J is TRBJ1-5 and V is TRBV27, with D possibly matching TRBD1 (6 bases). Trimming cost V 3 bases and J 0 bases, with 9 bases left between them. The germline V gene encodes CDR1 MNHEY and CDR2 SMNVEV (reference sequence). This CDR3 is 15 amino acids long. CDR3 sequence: CASSFDRNSNQPQHF. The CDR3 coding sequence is TGTGCCAGCAGTTTCGACAGGAATAGCAATCAGCCCCAGCATTTT.

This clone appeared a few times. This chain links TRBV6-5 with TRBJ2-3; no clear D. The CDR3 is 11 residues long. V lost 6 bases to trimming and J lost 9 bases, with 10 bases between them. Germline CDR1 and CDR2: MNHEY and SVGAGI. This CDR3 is CASSPGRTQYF. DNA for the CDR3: TGTGCCAGCAGCCCAGGTAGGACGCAGTATTTT.

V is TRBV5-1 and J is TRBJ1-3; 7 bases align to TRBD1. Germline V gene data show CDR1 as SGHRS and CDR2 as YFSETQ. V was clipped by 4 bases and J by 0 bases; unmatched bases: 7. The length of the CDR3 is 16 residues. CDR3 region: CASSKGQASSGNTIYF. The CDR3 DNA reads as TGCGCCAGCAGCAAAGGACAGGCATCCTCTGGAAACACCATATATTTT.

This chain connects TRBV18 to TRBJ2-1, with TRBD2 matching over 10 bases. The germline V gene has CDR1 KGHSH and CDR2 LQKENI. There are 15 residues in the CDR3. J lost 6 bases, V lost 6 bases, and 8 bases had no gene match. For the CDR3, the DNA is TGTGCCAGCTCCCAATCTTCTAGCGGGAGCAATGAGCAGTTCTTC. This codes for CASSQSSSGSNEQFF.

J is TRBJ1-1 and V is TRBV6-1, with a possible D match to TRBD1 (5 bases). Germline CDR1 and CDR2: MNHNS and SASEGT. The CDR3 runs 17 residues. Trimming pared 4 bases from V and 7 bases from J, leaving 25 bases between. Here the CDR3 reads CASSAYRRGNSGDEAFF. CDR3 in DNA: TGTGCCAGCAGTGCCTACCGACGGGGGAATTCGGGTGATGAAGCTTTCTTT.

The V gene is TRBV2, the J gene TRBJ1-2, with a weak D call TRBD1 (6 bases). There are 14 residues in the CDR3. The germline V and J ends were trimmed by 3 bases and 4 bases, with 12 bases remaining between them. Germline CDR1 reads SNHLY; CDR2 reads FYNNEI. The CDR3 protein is CASSEAGAPYGYTF. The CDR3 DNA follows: TGTGCCAGCAGTGAGGCAGGGGCGCCCTATGGCTACACCTTC.